This T cell receptor beta chain derives from a study of blood T cell repertoires in COVID-19. At the level of the study: Donors in the United States, Italy and Spain gave samples during acute or convalescent COVID-19. Sources were T cells, B-cell-depleted T cells, or PBMCs; the material itself was cDNA or gDNA.

The CDR3 runs to 15 residues. V was clipped by 5 bases and J by 6 bases; unmatched bases: 4. CDR1 is LNHDA and CDR2 is SQIVND in the germline V gene (reference sequence). How the authors handled the data: By means of reference gene primer amplification, nucleated cell counts were estimated. Clones were read by immunoSEQ multiplex PCR, and TCRdb kept only the in-frame ones, dropping some. The V and J calls and clone size were taken over from that table, and D and trimming were inferred from the DNA. The sample consists of 200,000 to 300,000 clones, more than 75% of them appearing once. The clonotype originates from a woman in her 70s with active or convalescent COVID-19. Specimen: peripheral blood. This chain uses TRBV19 with TRBJ2-1, with 13 bases aligning to TRBD2. The CDR3 spells CASSAGTSGANEQFF. Written as DNA, the CDR3 is TGTGCCAGTAGTGCAGGGACTAGCGGGGCCAATGAGCAGTTCTTC.